Detailed here is one T cell receptor beta chain. This receptor's antigen is unknown. The input lacks base qualities; no much larger clone sits a single base away. From cysteine to phenylalanine, the CDR3 is 15 amino acids long. Here the CDR3 DNA is all that survives: 45 bases in frame from base 1. Relative to germline, V is 5 bases shorter and J is 4 bases shorter, with 18 bases between their ends. CDR1 is given as SGHRS and CDR2 as YFSETQ, both from the germline V gene. This record belongs to a study of radiation and T cells in renal cell carcinoma (dated by TCRdb to the early 2020s). Notes on the research overall: Samples came from a clinical trial, in which primary renal cell carcinomas received 15 Gy stereotactic body radiation therapy followed by nephrectomy 4 weeks later. In total, 50 to 60 samples underwent TCR beta sequencing: roughly 25 tumors plus 27 peripheral blood samples. Across all 53 samples, 4,016,671 unique CDR3 nucleotide sequences encoding about 2.4 million unique CDR3 amino acid sequences were identified. Results the study describes overall, beyond this receptor: Because pretreatment tumor biopsies were not available, the study could not determine whether clonotypes were already present within the tumor at baseline. An increase in top tumor clonotypes in blood was observed from baseline to 2 weeks post-radiation, followed by contraction by 4 weeks, which was taken to suggest transient expansion of tumor-resident clones. Changes in the blood repertoire were not tracked past 4 weeks after treatment. Because the trial had a single-armed design, the trial could not examine how radiation dose or scheduling affected the TCR repertoire.

The sample's time point label is to be understood as: blood 2 weeks post-SBRT. In the paper's terms, the treatment or condition label means: 15 Gy SBRT to primary tumor, nephrectomy 4 weeks later. To track tumor-enriched clonotypes, serial peripheral blood was sampled from radiation-treated patients at baseline and at 2 weeks and 4 weeks after SBRT. All patients had renal cell carcinoma with clear cell pathology. The QIAamp DNA Blood Mini Kit (Qiagen) was used to prepare genomic DNA for TCR sequencing. Samples were included in the analyses only if all quality control checks were passed. The immunoSEQ kit was used, according to the manufacturer's recommendations, to generate TCR beta libraries from genomic DNA. To prepare the libraries, a first multiplex PCR with proprietary primers was run, followed by a second PCR that added unique barcodes, and a bead cleanup was done after each round. Each sample batch included a kit-provided positive control reaction and a negative control reaction. The final libraries were assessed on an Agilent 4200 TapeStation D1000 ScreenTape, pooled by volume, and quantified by qPCR. An Illumina NextSeq500 fitted with a MidOutput 150-cycle cartridge performed the sequencing, running 156 Read1 cycles and 15 Index1 cycles with the kit's custom primers. The pooled library was loaded at 1.0 pM, with a roughly 20% PhiX control spiked in. For the original study's pipeline: The vendor-processed data were analyzed in R, and a clonotype was defined as all T cells that share the same CDR3 nucleotide sequence. In the clone abundance analyses, frequencies in each sample were normalized to that sample's 10,000 most abundant clones. Public T cell clones, averaging fewer than five per sample, were removed before analysis. A difference in abundance of at least 32-fold between compartments was used to define tumor-enriched and baseline blood-enriched clonotypes. A beta-binomial differential abundance model was used to identify clonotypes that expanded or contracted between blood time points. Tumor-blood repertoire similarity was measured with the Baroni-Urbani and Buser coefficient, and groups were compared using two-tailed Wilcoxon tests in R. Drawn from immuneACCESS, this table holds only the in-frame rearrangements with V and J called that TCRdb kept. Clones are partly lost; checked studies trace under half to an unresolved V gene and leave the rest unexplained. V and J calls and clone size follow that table, whereas D and trimming were derived from the DNA. The table for this sample lists some 130,000 clones; more than 80% of them were counted only once. Around 1.8% of the sample belongs to the ten largest clones.

The sequenced sample was blood, obtained from a patient whose treatment included radiotherapy and nephrectomy. The chain was built from TRBV5-1 and TRBJ1-1, with a tentative D gene TRBD1 over 6 matching bases. The sequence was obtained from a woman in her sixties or seventies with renal cell carcinoma. The CDR3 here reads CASRGGRIGGTEAFF. The DNA sequence reads TGCGCCAGCAGGGGCGGAAGGATAGGGGGCACTGAAGCTTTCTTT.